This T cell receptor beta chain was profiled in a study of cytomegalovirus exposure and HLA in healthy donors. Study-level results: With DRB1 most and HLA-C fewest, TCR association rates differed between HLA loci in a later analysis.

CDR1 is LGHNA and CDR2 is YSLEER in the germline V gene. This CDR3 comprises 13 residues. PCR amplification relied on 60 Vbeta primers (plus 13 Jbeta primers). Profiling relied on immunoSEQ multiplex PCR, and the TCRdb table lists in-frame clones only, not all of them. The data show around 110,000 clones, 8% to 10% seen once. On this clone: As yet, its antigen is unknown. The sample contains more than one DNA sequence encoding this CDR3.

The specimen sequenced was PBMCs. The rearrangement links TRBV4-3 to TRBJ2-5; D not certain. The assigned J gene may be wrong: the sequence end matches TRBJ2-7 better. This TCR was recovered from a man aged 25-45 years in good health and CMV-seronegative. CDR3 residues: CASSQDRTYEQYF. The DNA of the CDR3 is TGCGCCAGCAGCCAAGATCGCACCTACGAGCAGTACTTC.